The 16 T cell receptor beta chains in this list originate from one sample, sequenced in a study of blood T cell repertoires in COVID-19. Sequencing was performed with immunoSEQ multiplex PCR; in TCRdb, only in-frame clones are kept and a portion is missing. The sample lists approximately 300,000 clones, 90% seen once, with roughly 3.6% in the top ten. Specimen: PBMCs or T cells enriched from blood (not recorded which). These receptors came from a woman aged 25 to 45 who had been exposed to COVID-19.

This clone qualifies as medium-sized (0.01 to 0.1%). V usage is TRBV19 and J usage is TRBJ2-1; 15 bases map to TRBD2. The CDR3 consists of 15 residues. Germline CDR1 and CDR2: LNHDA and SQIVND (reference sequence). V shed 6 bases, J shed 8 bases, and the junction held 5 bases outside the gene matches. In DNA, the CDR3 is TGTGCCAGTAGACTGGGACTAGCGGGGGGAGATGAGCAGTTCTTC. Protein sequence: CASRLGLAGGDEQFF.

V usage is TRBV5-6 and J usage is TRBJ1-2; a possible D gene is TRBD1 (6 bases). Trimming removed 4 bases at V and 4 bases at J, with 11 bases between. CDR3 size: 13 residues. Germline CDR1 SGHDT, CDR2 YYEEEE. The CDR3 protein is CASSVQGFYGYTF. DNA of the CDR3: TGTGCCAGCAGCGTTCAGGGGTTCTATGGCTACACCTTC.

This chain joins TRBV5-1 and TRBJ1-2, with D possibly being TRBD1 (6 bases). The V and J ends lost 4 bases and 6 bases respectively, with 16 bases between them. Germline values: CDR1 SGHRS, CDR2 YFSETQ. There are 14 residues in the CDR3. CDR3 residues: CASSPRGQGDGYTF. CDR3 nucleotides: TGCGCCAGCAGCCCGCGGGGGCAGGGCGATGGCTACACCTTC.

This clone has a handful of counts. CDR3 loop: CASRDRSYYGYTF. DNA for the CDR3: TGTGCCAGCAGGGACAGATCCTACTATGGCTACACCTTC. The chain combines TRBV27 with TRBJ1-2, with a tentative D call TRBD1 (6 bases). V was clipped by 6 bases and J by 3 bases, with 11 bases between them. This CDR3 spans 13 amino acids. CDR1 MNHEY and CDR2 SMNVEV come from the germline V gene (reference sequence).

The chain is built from TRBV5-4 and TRBJ1-3; D possibly corresponds to TRBD1 (6 bases). The CDR3 loop spans 17 amino acids. Germline assignment: CDR1 SGHNT and CDR2 YYREEE (reference sequence). V shed 9 bases and J shed 0 bases, with 22 bases lying between them. The DNA for the CDR3 is TGTGCCACACGCTCATGGGGCAGGGGTATCTCTGGAAACACCATATATTTT. Its protein product is CATRSWGRGISGNTIYF. The complete variable domain, with remaining parts taken from reference TRBV5-4 and TRBJ1-3, reads ETGVTQSPTHLIKTRGQQVTLRCSSQSGHNTVSWYQQALGQGPQFIFQYYREEENGRGNFPPRFSGLQFPNYSSELNVNALELDDSALYLCATRSWGRGISGNTIYFGEGSWLTVV.

V and J are TRBV2 and TRBJ1-2; D is possibly TRBD1 (5 bases). The CDR3 contains 11 residues. Germline V lookup: CDR1 SNHLY, CDR2 FYNNEI. CDR3 loop: CAGSQGDGYTF. As DNA, the CDR3 is TGTGCTGGATCCCAGGGTGACGGCTACACCTTC.

V is TRBV7-9 and J is TRBJ2-7; 7 bases fit TRBD2. Germline V gives CDR1 SEHNR, CDR2 FQNEAQ (reference sequence). The CDR3 runs to 14 residues. V was pared by 5 bases and J by 6 bases, with 10 bases of the junction left unmatched. The DNA for the CDR3 is TGTGCCAGCAGCGCAAGCGGGGAAAGGCCCGAGCAGTACTTC. This sequence encodes CASSASGERPEQYF.

V gene TRBV4-3 combines with J gene TRBJ1-1; TRBD1 matches 8 bases. The germline V gene has CDR1 LGHNA and CDR2 YSLEER. The CDR3 extends over 17 amino acids. Trimming removed 0 bases from V and 1 base from J; junction bases left unmatched: 7. The CDR3 DNA sequence: TGCGCCAGCAGCCAAGAACCTCCGACAGGGGAGAACACTGAAGCTTTCTTT. It codes for CASSQEPPTGENTEAFF.

V usage is TRBV6-5 and J usage is TRBJ1-1, with 9 positions matching TRBD1. The germline gives CDR1 MNHEY, CDR2 SVGAGI. After removal of 2 bases from V and 3 bases from J, the junction contained 7 bases not matched to a gene. This CDR3 is 16 amino acids long. In nucleotides, the CDR3 is TGTGCCAGCAGTTACCTATCTACAGGGGGCTACACTGAAGCTTTCTTT. It is translated as CASSYLSTGGYTEAFF.

V and J are TRBV6-1 and TRBJ2-2, with D tentatively TRBD1 (6 bases). Trimming took 1 base from V and 6 from J, leaving 6 bases between them. The CDR3 extends over 13 amino acids. Germline CDR1 is MNHNS and CDR2 is SASEGT. Written as DNA, the CDR3 is TGTGCCAGCAGTGAAGGGGGGCCCGGGGAGCTGTTTTTT. This encodes CASSEGGPGELFF.

The CDR3 nucleotides read TGTGCCAGCAGCCCGACAGGGTACTCTCAGCCCCAGCATTTT. It yields the protein CASSPTGYSQPQHF. The chain uses TRBV7-9 and TRBJ1-5; 7 bases are a match to TRBD1. The V segment lost 5 bases and the J segment 6 bases; nucleotides outside the gene matches: 7. The CDR3 is 14 amino acids. CDR1 and CDR2 from the germline V gene are SEHNR and FQNEAQ (reference sequence).

The V call is TRBV5-4, the J call TRBJ2-5; 7 bases are shared with TRBD1. Germline V gene sequence: CDR1 SGHNT, CDR2 YYREEE (reference sequence). The CDR3 loop spans 19 amino acids. V was pared by 3 bases and J by 7 bases, with 24 bases of the junction left unmatched. In DNA, the CDR3 is TGTGCCAGCAGCTCTCCATCCTCCGGCCGGGACAGCCTCAAGAGGACCCAGTACTTC. Translating it yields CASSSPSSGRDSLKRTQYF.

The chain links TRBV3-1 (or the pseudogene TRBV3-2) to TRBJ1-2; the D is unclear. Between the trimmed V and J ends, which lost 3 bases and 4 bases, there was a span of 18 bases. The CDR3 covers 16 residues. CDR1 LGHDT and CDR2 YNNKEL come from the germline V gene (reference sequence). The CDR3 region is CASSHGGYSASYGYTF. DNA of the CDR3: TGTGCCAGCAGCCACGGAGGGTATAGCGCTAGCTATGGCTACACCTTC.

The table lists this clone with a few counts. The chain carries TRBV5-1 and TRBJ2-7; 10 bases line up with TRBD1. From germline, CDR1 is SGHRS and CDR2 YFSETQ. V was pared by 5 bases and J by 5 bases, with 7 bases of the junction left unmatched. The CDR3 contains 14 residues. CDR3 sequence reads: CASSGQGVRNEQYF. CDR3 in DNA: TGCGCCAGCAGTGGACAGGGGGTGAGGAACGAGCAGTACTTC. Based on the CDR3 plus reference TRBV5-1 and TRBJ2-7, the full variable domain is KAGVTQTPRYLIKTRGQQVTLSCSPISGHRSVSWYQQTPGQGLQFLFEYFSETQRNKGNFPGRFSGRQFSNSRSEMNVSTLELGDSALYLCASSGQGVRNEQYFGPGTRLTVT.

CDR3 DNA: TGTGCCAGCTCACCGCAGGTGAATCAGCCCCAGCATTTT. Encoded protein: CASSPQVNQPQHF. The V gene is TRBV18, the J gene TRBJ1-5; D unresolved. Germline-derived CDR1 and CDR2 are KGHSH and LQKENI. The CDR3 covers 13 residues. Between the trimmed V and J ends, which lost 3 bases and 4 bases, there was a span of 7 bases.

The genes are TRBV5-5 and TRBJ1-6; 7 nucleotides agree with TRBD1. The CDR3 runs 15 residues. Germline trimming cut 0 bases from V and 14 bases from J; bases unmatched to any gene: 11. CDR1 and CDR2 from the germline V gene are SGHKS and YYEKEE (reference sequence). The CDR3 spells CASSLALRGERTLHF. CDR3 DNA: TGTGCCAGCAGCTTGGCGCTCAGGGGGGAAAGGACCCTCCACTTT.